This section outlines one TCR beta chain sequence together with its context. Its antigen remains undetermined. No quality values exist for individual bases; no much larger clone is one base distant. This sample is part of a study of blood T cell repertoires in COVID-19 (dated by TCRdb to about 2020). For context, the study as a whole: The collaborator samples originated in the United States, Italy and Spain and spanned the acute and convalescent phases of COVID-19. Sample metadata almost always included a de-identified subject ID, COVID-19 status, age in years and sex. Subjects who had been exposed to COVID-19, were actively infected with it, or had recovered from it provided the deeply sampled blood TCRbeta repertoires that made up the dataset. The repertoires were released in a freely available public database intended as a resource for research on the immune response to SARS-CoV-2. Samples came from the ongoing ImmuneRACE study (first 160 participants) plus 1,254 subjects from 6 global collaborators. HLA class I and class II types, where available, came from metadata supplied by the sample provider rather than from assay-based typing. The prospective study material was composed of cDNA or gDNA derived from T cells, B-cell-depleted T cells, or PBMCs. The paper's findings and limits, for the study overall: How much clinical and demographic metadata was included differed by source and by participant, and the metadata was provided uncurated.

TCRbeta CDR3 regions were amplified from genomic DNA by means of the immunoSEQ Assay, a bias-controlled multiplex PCR. Per the original workflow: Within the assay, amplification of reference gene primers was used to estimate how many nucleated cells each sample contained. To quantify the absolute abundance of each unique TCRbeta CDR3 rearrangement, sequence reads were collapsed and filtered. For each sample, productive Simpson clonality was calculated as the square root of Simpson's diversity index over productive rearrangements. As stored in TCRdb, this immuneACCESS dataset retains in-frame rearrangements with V and J assigned. A fraction of the clones does not appear; measured against another copy, unresolved V genes explain less than half of the discrepancy, and the remainder lacks a known reason. Clone size and V and J calls were adopted from that table, with D and trimming inferred from the DNA. This sample is represented by around 270,000 clones; around 82% of them were singletons. 0.87% of the sample is taken by the ten largest.

The V end loses 3 bases and the J end loses 3 bases, and a stretch of 11 bases separates them. The CDR3 spans 14 residues, from the cysteine through the phenylalanine. The retained sequence is limited to the CDR3, 42 bases, with the frame set at the first base. CDR1 and CDR2 (MDHEN, SYDVKM) derive from the germline V gene. At one collaborating source in Seattle, patients were enrolled during active infection and were followed longitudinally through the course of disease. Collaborating institutions collected whole blood in K2EDTA tubes following their own protocols. For TCRbeta analysis, collaborators shipped samples as frozen whole blood, isolated PBMCs, or DNA extracted from either of those sample types.

The rearrangement joined TRBV28 to TRBJ1-1, with TRBD1 tentatively as D gene (6 bases match). Sequencing was performed on peripheral blood. This TCR was recovered from a human donor with COVID-19, enrolled during active disease. The donor label of this sample is uncertain. The nucleotide sequence reads as follows: TGTGCCAGCAGTTTGGAACAGGGCTACACTGAAGCTTTCTTT. Its translation is CASSLEQGYTEAFF. Extended through the reference TRBV28 and TRBJ1-1 proteins, this CDR3 yields the full variable domain: DVKVTQSSRYLVKRTGEKVFLECVQDMDHENMFWYRQDPGLGLRLIYFSYDVKMKEKGDIPEGYSVSREKKERFSLILESASTNQTSMYLCASSLEQGYTEAFFGQGTRLTVV.